This T cell receptor (beta chain) emerged from a study of response to subunit inactivated influenza vaccine. In germline, CDR1 is SNHLY, CDR2 FYNNEI. Trimming pared 4 bases from V and 1 base from J, leaving 10 bases between. The CDR3 length is 14 residues. MiXCR was run by TCRdb on the RT-PCR reads, yielding one entry per CDR3 protein. The sample lists hundreds of thousands of distinct CDR3 sequences, around 11% occurring once. This sample also appeared in a second study, on T cells expressing NK-cell markers. That study reports: Production of TCR beta cDNA relied on 5'RACE template switching with UMIs. With respect to HCMV, most of the eight sequenced donors were seropositive, and one was seronegative.

This chain joins TRBV2 and TRBJ2-5; D remains unclear. The sample consisted of PBMCs from blood, taken on the day of vaccination. This sequence was found in a man aged 45-60 years who received an inactivated influenza vaccine. CDR3 amino acids: CASSVGIPQETQYF. The CDR3 bases are TGTGCCAGCAGTGTTGGAATACCCCAAGAGACCCAGTACTTC.